Below, 10 T cell receptor beta chains from the same sample are listed, as sequenced in a study of beta chain features in type 1 diabetes. Reverse transcribing all isolated RNA meant expressed TCRB transcripts were sequenced. Produced via immunoSEQ multiplex PCR; TCRdb's table is partial and in-frame only. The table lists some 150,000 clones, about 50% of them singletons. The sequencing input was Tregs from blood. These receptors came from a man between 18 and 35 years old in good health.

This clone showed up just a few times. This chain links TRBV4-2 with TRBJ2-4; TRBD2 agrees at 10 bases. CDR3 length: 18 amino acids. Germline CDR1 LGHNA, CDR2 YNFKEQ. V lost 4 bases and J lost 0; bases outside the gene matches: 9. CDR3 in DNA: TGTGCCAGCAGCCCTGTGGGAGCGGGGGGGTTAGCCAAAAACATTCAGTACTTC. This encodes CASSPVGAGGLAKNIQYF.

The chain's CDR3 is CAITRDRVREQYF. DNA for the CDR3: TGTGCCATCACAAGGGACAGGGTTAGAGAGCAGTACTTC. The chain carries TRBV10-3 and TRBJ2-7; 9 nucleotides align to TRBD1. The CDR3 has 13 residues. Trimming cost V 7 bases and J 7 bases; bases outside gene matches: 8. Germline assignment: CDR1 ENHRY and CDR2 SYGVKD.

This chain joins TRBV9 and TRBJ2-7; TRBD2 might be the D (6 bases). There are 15 residues in the CDR3. Germline CDR1 and CDR2: SGDLS and YYNGEE. V gave up 0 bases and J gave up 7 bases, with 17 bases separating them. The CDR3 DNA follows: TGTGCCAGCAGCGTAGAAGGGGCCCCCCGGGGGGAGCAGTACTTC. The encoded protein is CASSVEGAPRGEQYF.

This clone was recorded a few times. In DNA, the CDR3 is TGTGCCAGCAGTGAAATCCCAGGGGGCGCATGGTATGGCTACACCTTC. Translation gives CASSEIPGGAWYGYTF. J is TRBJ1-2 and V is TRBV6-1, with TRBD1 matching over 8 bases. With 2 bases clipped from V and 5 bases from J, the junction kept 10 bases outside the gene matches. The CDR3 sequence is 16 residues long. Looked up from germline, CDR1 is MNHNS and CDR2 is SASEGT.

V is TRBV27 and J is TRBJ2-7; D possibly corresponds to TRBD1 (5 bases). The germline V gene encodes CDR1 MNHEY and CDR2 SMNVEV (reference sequence). The ends were cut back, 5 bases at V and 2 bases at J, with 10 bases in the middle. The CDR3 has 13 residues. The CDR3 protein is CASSRTGPYEQYF. CDR3 bases: TGTGCCAGCAGTCGAACAGGTCCCTACGAGCAGTACTTC.

The chain links TRBV15 to TRBJ1-2, with a tentative D call TRBD1 (6 bases). The CDR3 extends over 15 amino acids. V lost 1 base, J lost 8 bases, and 17 bases lay in between. Germline assignment: CDR1 LNHNV and CDR2 YYDKDF (reference sequence). The CDR3 DNA is TGTGCCACCAGCAGAGCTACAGGGCTAGGGGAAGGCTACACCTTC. It yields the protein CATSRATGLGEGYTF.

In its sample, this clone was seen a few times. J is TRBJ2-1 and V is TRBV28; 14 nucleotides agree with TRBD2. There are 13 residues in the CDR3. Germline V gene sequence: CDR1 MDHEN, CDR2 SYDVKM. J lost 12 bases, V lost 6 bases, and 4 bases had no gene match. This chain's CDR3 is CASSSTSGRVQFF. The CDR3 DNA is TGTGCCAGCAGCTCGACTAGCGGGAGGGTGCAGTTCTTC.

V gene TRBV28 combines with J gene TRBJ2-3; possibly TRBD2 for D (6 bases). The germline V gene has CDR1 MDHEN and CDR2 SYDVKM. The V end lost 6 bases, the J end lost 2 bases, and 15 bases lay between the germline ends. The CDR3 runs to 15 residues. In DNA form, the CDR3 reads TGTGCCAGCAGCACTAGCCCGCCATCCACAGATACGCAGTATTTT. Protein product: CASSTSPPSTDTQYF.

The chain is built from TRBV25-1 and TRBJ1-2, with 8 bases that match TRBD1. This CDR3 region has 14 residues. Germline V gene lookup returns CDR1 MGHDK and CDR2 SYGVNS. V dropped 2 bases and J dropped 3; count of bases not matched to a gene: 2. In nucleotides, the CDR3 is TGTGCCAGCAGTGAACAGGGGGCTTACTATGGCTACACCTTC. Its translation is CASSEQGAYYGYTF.

This clone was counted between two and nine times. The V call is TRBV28, the J call TRBJ2-7; 10 nucleotides agree with TRBD2. Germline V gene lookup returns CDR1 MDHEN and CDR2 SYDVKM. V shed 5 bases, J shed 6 bases, and the junction held 10 bases outside the gene matches. This CDR3 spans 15 amino acids. The CDR3, as DNA: TGTGCCAGCAGTCCCGAAGCGGGAGGGCCGGTCGAGCAGTACTTC. Its protein product is CASSPEAGGPVEQYF.